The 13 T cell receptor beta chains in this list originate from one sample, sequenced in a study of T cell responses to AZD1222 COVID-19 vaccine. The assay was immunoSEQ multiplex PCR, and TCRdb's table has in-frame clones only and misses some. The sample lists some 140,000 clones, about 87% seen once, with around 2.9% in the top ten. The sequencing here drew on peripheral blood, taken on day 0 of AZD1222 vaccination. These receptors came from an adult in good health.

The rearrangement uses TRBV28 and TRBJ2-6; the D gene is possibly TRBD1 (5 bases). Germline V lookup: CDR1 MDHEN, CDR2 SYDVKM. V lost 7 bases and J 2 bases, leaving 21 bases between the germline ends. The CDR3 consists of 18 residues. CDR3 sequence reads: CASTPVPGLLTGANVLTF. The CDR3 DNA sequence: TGTGCCAGCACCCCCGTCCCAGGGTTACTGACTGGGGCCAACGTCCTGACTTTC.

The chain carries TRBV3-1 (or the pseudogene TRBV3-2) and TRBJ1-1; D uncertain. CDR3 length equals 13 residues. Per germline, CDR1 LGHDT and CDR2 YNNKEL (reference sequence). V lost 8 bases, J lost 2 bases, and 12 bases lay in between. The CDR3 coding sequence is TGTGCCAGCCACCGGAGCGGAAACACTGAAGCTTTCTTT. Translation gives CASHRSGNTEAFF.

In DNA form, the CDR3 reads TGTGCCAGCAGCTTGCCAGGGAGCTCCTACGAGCAGTACTTC. This gives the protein CASSLPGSSYEQYF. J is TRBJ2-7 and V is TRBV5-6; either TRBD1 or TRBD2 may supply D (5 bases each). Trimming shortened V by 1 base and J by 0 bases, and 8 bases separated the two germline ends. The CDR3 spans 14 residues. Germline lookup yields CDR1 SGHDT and CDR2 YYEEEE.

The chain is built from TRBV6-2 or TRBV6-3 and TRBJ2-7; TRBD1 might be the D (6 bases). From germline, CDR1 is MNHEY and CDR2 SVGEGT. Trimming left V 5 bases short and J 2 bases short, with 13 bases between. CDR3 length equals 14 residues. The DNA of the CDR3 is TGTGCCAGCAGTCAATCGGACAGCACCTACGAGCAGTACTTC. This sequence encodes CASSQSDSTYEQYF.

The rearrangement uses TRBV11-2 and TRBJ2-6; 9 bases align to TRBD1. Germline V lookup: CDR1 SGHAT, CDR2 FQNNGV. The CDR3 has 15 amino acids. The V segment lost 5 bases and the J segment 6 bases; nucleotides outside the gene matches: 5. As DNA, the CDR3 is TGTGCCAGCAGCATACAGGGGGCTGAGGCCAACGTCCTGACTTTC. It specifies CASSIQGAEANVLTF.

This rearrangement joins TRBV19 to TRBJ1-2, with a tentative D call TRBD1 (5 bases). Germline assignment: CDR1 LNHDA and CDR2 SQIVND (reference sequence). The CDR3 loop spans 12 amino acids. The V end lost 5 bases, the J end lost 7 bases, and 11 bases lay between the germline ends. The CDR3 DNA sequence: TGTGCCAGTAGTCCCGCCGGGGGTGGCTACACCTTC. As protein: CASSPAGGGYTF.

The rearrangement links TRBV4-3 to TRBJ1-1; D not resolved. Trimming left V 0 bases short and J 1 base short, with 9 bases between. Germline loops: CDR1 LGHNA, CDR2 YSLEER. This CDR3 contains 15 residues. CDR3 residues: CASSQDSGENTEAFF. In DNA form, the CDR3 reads TGCGCCAGCAGCCAAGATTCTGGTGAGAACACTGAAGCTTTCTTT.

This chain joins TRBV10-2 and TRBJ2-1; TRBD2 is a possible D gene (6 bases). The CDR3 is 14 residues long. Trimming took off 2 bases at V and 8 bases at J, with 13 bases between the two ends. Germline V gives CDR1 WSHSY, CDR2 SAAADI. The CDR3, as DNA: TGCGCCAGCAGTGAGGGGGGAGGAGGAGATGAGCAGTTCTTC. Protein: CASSEGGGGDEQFF.

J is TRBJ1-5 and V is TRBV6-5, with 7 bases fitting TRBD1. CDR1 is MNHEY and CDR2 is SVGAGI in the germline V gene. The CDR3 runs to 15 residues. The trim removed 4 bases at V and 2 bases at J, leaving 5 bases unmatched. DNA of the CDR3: TGTGCCAGCAGTTTCCCAGGGGGAGGCAATCAGCCCCAGCATTTT. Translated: CASSFPGGGNQPQHF.

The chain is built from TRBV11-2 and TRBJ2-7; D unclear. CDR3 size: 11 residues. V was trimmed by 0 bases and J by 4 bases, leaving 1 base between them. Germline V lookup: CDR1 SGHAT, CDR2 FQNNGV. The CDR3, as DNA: TGTGCCAGCAGCTTAGATTACGAGCAGTACTTC. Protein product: CASSLDYEQYF.

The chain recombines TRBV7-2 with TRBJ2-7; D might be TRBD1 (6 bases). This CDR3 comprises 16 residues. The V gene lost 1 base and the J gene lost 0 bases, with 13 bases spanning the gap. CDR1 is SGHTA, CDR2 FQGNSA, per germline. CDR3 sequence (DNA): TGTGCCAGCAGCTTAGAAAGGACAGCCATCTCCTACGAGCAGTACTTC. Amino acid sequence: CASSLERTAISYEQYF.

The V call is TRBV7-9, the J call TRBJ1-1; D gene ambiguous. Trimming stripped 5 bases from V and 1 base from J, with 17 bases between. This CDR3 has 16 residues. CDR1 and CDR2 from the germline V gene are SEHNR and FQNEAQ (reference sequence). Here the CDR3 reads CASSPDGFPRNTEAFF. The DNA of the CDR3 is TGTGCCAGCAGCCCCGACGGGTTCCCAAGGAACACTGAAGCTTTCTTT. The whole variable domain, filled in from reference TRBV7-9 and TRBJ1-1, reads DTGVSQNPRHKITKRGQNVTFRCDPISEHNRLYWYRQTLGQGPEFLTYFQNEAQLEKSRLLSDRFSAERPKGSFSTLEIQRTEQGDSAMYLCASSPDGFPRNTEAFFGQGTRLTVV.

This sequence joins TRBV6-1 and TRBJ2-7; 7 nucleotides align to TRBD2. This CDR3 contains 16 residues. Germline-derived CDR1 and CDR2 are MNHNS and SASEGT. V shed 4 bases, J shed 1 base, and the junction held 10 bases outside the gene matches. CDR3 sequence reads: CASSGGRLALSYEQYF. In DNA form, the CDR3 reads TGTGCCAGCAGTGGTGGGAGACTAGCTCTATCCTACGAGCAGTACTTC.